The clone carrying this T cell receptor beta chain was counted between two and nine times. The antigen remains undetermined. Patients were aged 18 to 65, had disease duration under 2 months, and had newly diagnosed hyperthyroidism. These data are taken from a study of T cells in Graves' hyperthyroidism and ophthalmopathy. Trimming left V 5 bases short and J 5 bases short, with 15 bases between. Germline V gene data show CDR1 as PRHDT and CDR2 as FYEKMQ (reference sequence). The CDR3 is 14 residues long. What was amplified from RNA transcripts were TCR beta CDR3 regions. The HTBI set primed first-round TCR CDR3 RT-PCR. One entry per CDR3 protein, called by TCRdb with MiXCR from the multiplex PCR reads. The repertoire includes approximately 520,000 distinct CDR3 sequences, less than 25% of them detected once, and 26% sits in the top ten. Study-wide findings and caveats: Through a model of 13 V-J features, ophthalmopathy was separated from stable hyperthyroidism.

This sequence originates from a man between 18 and 35 years old with Graves' hyperthyroidism. The sample taken for sequencing was blood. V and J are TRBV13 and TRBJ1-2, with D possibly being TRBD1 (5 bases). The CDR3 region has the DNA TGTGCCAGCAGCCCAAGACAACGGACATATGGCTACACCTTC. Protein sequence: CASSPRQRTYGYTF.